This TCR beta chain was sequenced in a study of cytomegalovirus exposure and HLA in healthy donors (dated by TCRdb to 2016 to 2017). Some background on the complete study: According to an earlier analysis of several hundred of the donors, roughly 180 million T cells yielded roughly 100 million unique TCR beta sequences and 276 Gb of sequence data. About 280 gigabases of sequencing data and tens of millions of unique TCR sequences were included in an early release covering roughly 700 HLA-typed donors. Of the 398 genotyped donors, approximately 82% fell in the genetic ancestry cluster associated with self-reported Caucasian donors. The study was designed to test whether signatures of past pathogen exposure could be identified by cataloging public T cell receptors. The T cell repertoires of around 670 subjects were profiled by immunosequencing and related to cytomegalovirus serostatus. Along with the roughly 710-subject first cohort, a separate validation cohort of over 90 different subjects was used. To predict cytomegalovirus infection status, the study combined high-throughput TCR immunosequencing, statistical association of individual TCRs with disease status, and machine learning. In a later analysis, previously published TCR beta repertoires from 666 donors were re-analyzed and high-resolution HLA genotyping was added so that TCR occurrence patterns could be studied. In the later analysis, no new phenotypic data were used to find candidate immune exposures; instead, reliance was placed on TCR beta sequences and their occurrence across donors. In an earlier analysis of around 540 of the donors, high-throughput TCR beta sequencing was used to judge whether each TCR beta V gene segment behaved as functional or pseudogenic. Donor age, sex, ethnicity and CMV serostatus were compiled alongside the repertoire data. In a later genetic analysis, genome-wide SNP genotypes for about three fifths of the roughly 670 donors were used, and that subset was treated as a discovery cohort. Every discovery cohort repertoire had been produced on one sequencing platform. Both class I and class II loci were covered by HLA typing, at four-digit resolution. The number of typed donors differed by locus: about 629-640 for A, B, C, DRB1 and DQB1; 500 to 550 for DQA1; 606 for DPA1; and around 450 for DPB1. A few DR-DQ haplotypes were treated as single units for association and clustering because of strong linkage in the cohort. Across some 400 genotyped donors of the cohort, an average of about 220,000 unique TCR beta nucleotide sequences per donor were sequenced, and 15% to 20% of those sequences were non-productive. Paper-wide results and their limitations: An association between a missense DCLRE1C variant and V-gene and J-gene trimming of TCR beta chains was found in a later genetic analysis and replicated in an independent cohort. Because counts were too low, roughly 18 rarely observed V segments, including chromosome 9 orphons, were left out of the earlier analysis of approximately 580 of the donors. According to a later analysis, most CMV-associated TCR beta chains appeared to be HLA-restricted, and the HLA associations seemed to be driven largely by CMV exposure. Linkage disequilibrium might explain the correlated functional status among segregating V segments, but an unknown experimental factor could not be excluded. While some public TCRs were present in many individuals, most TCR sequences turned up only very rarely across donors. A cluster of highly shared sequence variants was judged likely to represent a technical artifact of the sequencing pipeline. Compared with the 666-donor mean, donors in an Asian-associated ancestry cluster had fewer N-insertions in productive TCRs, according to a later genetic analysis. An earlier analysis of some 560 of the donors showed that most TCR beta V segments appeared in productive rearrangements either about 87% or about 30% of the time, which broadly matched IMGT annotations. The 87-base-pair reads could not distinguish some IMGT-functional V segments, including TRBV6-2 and TRBV6-3, so those segments were excluded. A further reported finding was that TCR beta sequences accurately predicted the HLA-A and HLA-B alleles for most subjects in the first cohort. Assigning TCR associations to individual alleles was difficult when HLA alleles, especially DR and DQ, strongly co-occurred. A later analysis found that HLA-associated TCR beta chains were more clonally expanded and had lower generation probabilities than equally common non-associated chains. The only immune exposure information available for the cohort was CMV serostatus. Because HLA typing was unavailable for some donors at each locus, only the typed subset was used in association tests. At a false discovery rate of 0.05, a later analysis linked under 20,000 TCR beta sequences to specific HLA alleles. Only TCR beta chains were sequenced in this cohort, and the absence of alpha or paired-chain data limited detectable features. In a later analysis, TCR association rates were found to vary across HLA loci, with the most associated TCRs seen for DRB1 alleles and the fewest for HLA-C alleles. The authors suggested that the approach could potentially be extended to other disease states and immunological phenotypes. The presence/absence analyses assumed that sequencing depth was roughly uniform across donors, and that assumption may not be true. Several of the top co-occurrence clusters appeared to be linked to parvovirus B19, influenza, CMV and Epstein-Barr virus, according to a later analysis. The classifier was reported to diagnose cytomegalovirus status with high specificity and sensitivity in both the original cohort and the validation cohort. Three of the identified cytomegalovirus-associated TCR beta chains were confirmed in vitro to be specific for cytomegalovirus antigens. The study listed 164 TCR beta chains as associated with cytomegalovirus.

The protocol used for the library was the immunoSEQ multiplex PCR assay. A mixture of 60 forward primers for TCR Vbeta segments and 13 reverse primers for TCR Jbeta segments was used in the multiplex PCR. The CDR3 region of rearranged TCR beta genes was amplified from genomic DNA by a multiplex PCR assay. The Illumina HiSeq System was used to sequence the amplified TCR beta libraries as 87-base-pair reads. In the paper's pipeline: In a later analysis, tens of millions of unique TCR beta chains were counted across the approximately 670 repertoires, and approximately 9.9 million of these chains were shared by at least two donors. Raw reads were error-corrected and collapsed into unique sequences with a nearest-neighbor algorithm that merged closely related sequences to remove PCR and sequencing errors. To assign V, D and J gene segments, CDR3 sequences were aligned to IMGT reference sequences. For a sequence to be retained, a match of at least six nucleotides was required to both a V gene segment and a J gene segment. A rearrangement counted as productive if the CDR3 had no stop codons and remained in frame with V and J, and every other rearrangement counted as non-productive. Following IMGT convention, CDR3 was defined as the stretch from the second conserved V-encoded cysteine up to the conserved J-encoded phenylalanine. The earlier analysis of about 610 of the donors excluded sequences that lacked an unambiguous match to a single V gene segment. An earlier analysis of 500 to 600 of the donors classified V segments as functional when productive rearrangements were above 56.7% and as segregating when the standard deviation between donors was above 5%. A statistical classification framework was developed to diagnose cytomegalovirus status using the catalog of TCR beta chain sequences. A later analysis assigned V and J genes by comparing TCR nucleotide sequences with IMGT/GENE-DB human TR gene sequences. The TCRdist pipeline was used in a later analysis to assign CDR3 sequences and most-parsimonious VDJ recombination scenarios. A later analysis defined each TCR beta chain by its CDR3 amino acid sequence plus V-gene family, and excluded reads lacking a unique V-gene family. As a way to deal with suspected cross-contamination and a sequencing artifact, a later analysis dropped 450 to 700 nucleotide sequences that were highly shared and had low generation probability. In a later analysis, a clonal expansion index for each public chain was calculated from normalized within-repertoire ranks of inferred template counts. Generation probabilities in a later analysis came from a VDJ recombination model fitted to out-of-frame rearrangements, and those results were checked against IGoR. In a later analysis, hypergeometric tests were used to score TCR-TCR, TCR-HLA and TCR-CMV co-occurrence, with a repertoire-size bias correction applied to TCR pairs. To estimate false discovery rates, a later analysis permuted the HLA or CMV assignments 20 times. A later analysis grouped co-occurring TCRs with DBSCAN, adding TCRdist sequence similarity when clustering within HLA-allele-positive subsets. Repertoires with fewer than 30,000 or more than 120,000 public chains were left out of co-occurrence clustering, as were a handful of repertoires with anomalous nucleotide sharing. The clones in this table, taken by TCRdb from immuneACCESS, are in-frame only. Not every clone is retained; where verified, under half of the shortfall comes from an unresolved V gene, and the cause of the rest is unknown. Clone size and V and J calls were adopted from that table, with D and trimming inferred from the DNA. This sample is represented by about 99,000 clones; over 9% of them were singletons. In total, the top ten clones hold 5.5% to 7.5% of the sample.

The cohort was made up of approximately 700 healthy bone marrow donors. At the time of sampling, every cohort member was nominally healthy, though immune exposures that went unrecorded were likely present. The donor was CMV seropositive and was included in the group of 250 to 300 seropositive cohort members. Each donor provided a peripheral blood sample, and peripheral blood mononuclear cells were used for TCR beta sequencing. The Qiagen DNeasy Blood Extraction Kit was used to extract genomic DNA from the blood cell samples. Notes on this clone: There is no known antigen for this receptor. No base-level quality is on record; no much larger clone is a single base apart.

The V end loses 2 bases and the J end loses 6 bases, and a stretch of 10 bases separates them. CDR1 and CDR2, per the germline V gene, are SGHNT and YENEEA. From cysteine to phenylalanine, the CDR3 is 14 amino acids long. Just the 42-base CDR3 DNA is kept, in frame starting at base 1. The chain is assembled from TRBV11-3 and TRBJ2-2; the D gene cannot be named for sure. Sequencing used PBMCs. The TCR sequence derives from a man in his forties in good health and CMV-seropositive. CDR3 loop: CASSLFVVAGELFF. Here is the DNA: TGTGCCAGCAGCTTATTCGTAGTGGCCGGGGAGCTGTTTTTT.